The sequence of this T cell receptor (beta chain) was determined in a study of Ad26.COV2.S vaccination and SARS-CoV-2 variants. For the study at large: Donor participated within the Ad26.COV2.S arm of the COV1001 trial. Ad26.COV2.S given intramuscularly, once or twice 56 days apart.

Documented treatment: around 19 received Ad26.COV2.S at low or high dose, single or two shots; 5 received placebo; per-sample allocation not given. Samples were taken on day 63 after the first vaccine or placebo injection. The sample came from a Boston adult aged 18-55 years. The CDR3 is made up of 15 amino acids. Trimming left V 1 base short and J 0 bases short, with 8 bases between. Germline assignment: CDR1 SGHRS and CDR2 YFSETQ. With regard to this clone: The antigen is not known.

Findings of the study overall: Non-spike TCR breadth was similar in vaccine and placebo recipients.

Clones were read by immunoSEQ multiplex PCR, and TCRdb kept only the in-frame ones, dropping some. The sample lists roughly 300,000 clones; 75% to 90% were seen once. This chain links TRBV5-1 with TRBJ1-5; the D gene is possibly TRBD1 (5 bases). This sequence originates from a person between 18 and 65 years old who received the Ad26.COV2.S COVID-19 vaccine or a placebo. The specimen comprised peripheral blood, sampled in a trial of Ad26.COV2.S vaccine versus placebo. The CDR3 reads CASSLTGDSNQPQHF. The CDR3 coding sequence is TGCGCCAGCAGCTTGACGGGGGATAGCAATCAGCCCCAGCATTTT.